The rows below give T cell receptor beta chains drawn from one sample of a study of shared clonotypes between healthy human individuals. Profiling relied on immunoSEQ multiplex PCR, and the TCRdb table lists in-frame clones only, not all of them. Of approximately 710,000 clones listed, 90% are singletons. The sample comprised memory CD8+ T cells from PBMCs. The receptor source for this set is a young man in good health. Some clones in this sample may be carry-over from other donors' samples. Both conserved end residues are part of each CDR3. D genes are given only for firm matches. Clone size is stated in some rows and not others, as once, few, many or a class when expanded.

CDR3 protein: CSPLSTDTQYF
CDR3 DNA: TGCAGCCCGTTGAGTACAGATACGCAGTATTTT
D gene: NA
V gene: TRBV29-1
J gene: TRBJ2-3
clone size: NA

CDR3 protein: CASSHASRPTDTQYF
CDR3 DNA: TGTGCCAGCTCGCACGCCAGTAGGCCGACAGATACGCAGTATTTT
D gene: NA
V gene: TRBV18
J gene: TRBJ2-3
clone size: NA

CDR3 protein: CASSYAANQPQHF
CDR3 DNA: TGTGCCAGCAGTTACGCCGCTAATCAGCCCCAGCATTTT
D gene: NA
V gene: TRBV6-6
J gene: TRBJ1-5
clone size: once

CDR3 protein: CASSPRRETYNEQFF
CDR3 DNA: TGTGCCAGCTCACCACGACGGGAGACCTACAATGAGCAGTTCTTC
D gene: NA
V gene: TRBV18
J gene: TRBJ2-1
clone size: NA

CDR3 protein: CASSQELASPQETQYF
CDR3 DNA: TGCGCCAGCAGCCAAGAGTTGGCCTCCCCCCAAGAGACCCAGTACTTC
D gene: NA
V gene: TRBV4-1
J gene: TRBJ2-5
clone size: once

CDR3 protein: CASSTHRGLAGVEQFF
CDR3 DNA: TGTGCCAGTAGTACCCACCGGGGACTAGCGGGGGTGGAGCAGTTCTTC
D gene: TRBD2
V gene: TRBV19
J gene: TRBJ2-1
clone size: once

CDR3 protein: CASSMGLAETDTQYF
CDR3 DNA: TGTGCCAGTAGTATGGGACTAGCGGAAACAGATACGCAGTATTTT
D gene: TRBD2
V gene: TRBV19
J gene: TRBJ2-3
clone size: NA

CDR3 protein: CASSFTLAGGHNEQFF
CDR3 DNA: TGTGCCAGCAGCTTTACCCTAGCGGGAGGGCACAATGAGCAGTTCTTC
D gene: TRBD2
V gene: TRBV7-9
J gene: TRBJ2-1
clone size: NA

CDR3 protein: CASSHLAGQGQYSYEQYF
CDR3 DNA: TGCGCCAGCAGCCACCTAGCGGGACAGGGTCAGTACTCCTACGAGCAGTACTTC
D gene: NA
V gene: TRBV4-3
J gene: TRBJ2-7
clone size: NA

CDR3 protein: CASSGPGQRNTGELFF
CDR3 DNA: TGTGCCAGCAGCGGACCGGGACAGAGGAACACCGGGGAGCTGTTTTTT
D gene: TRBD1
V gene: TRBV9
J gene: TRBJ2-2
clone size: NA

CDR3 protein: CASSLGGTVQVSYEQYF
CDR3 DNA: TGTGCCAGCAGCTTGGGAGGGACTGTTCAGGTTTCCTACGAGCAGTACTTC
D gene: TRBD2
V gene: TRBV7-2
J gene: TRBJ2-7
clone size: NA

CDR3 protein: CASSLKEKQFF
CDR3 DNA: TGTGCCAGCAGCTTGAAGGAAAAGCAGTTCTTC
D gene: NA
V gene: TRBV7-3
J gene: TRBJ2-1
clone size: NA

CDR3 protein: CASSNLEAFF
CDR3 DNA: TGTGCCAGCAGCAACCTTGAAGCTTTCTTT
D gene: NA
V gene: TRBV7-2
J gene: TRBJ1-1
clone size: NA

CDR3 protein: CASSHPREGHNEQFF
CDR3 DNA: TGTGCCAGCAGCCACCCCCGGGAGGGCCACAATGAGCAGTTCTTC
D gene: TRBD2
V gene: TRBV14
J gene: TRBJ2-1
clone size: NA

CDR3 protein: CASSTSWGSYEQYF
CDR3 DNA: TGTGCCAGCAGCACTTCATGGGGGAGTTACGAGCAGTACTTC
D gene: NA
V gene: TRBV27
J gene: TRBJ2-7
clone size: once

CDR3 protein: CASSSQGQRTNEKLFF
CDR3 DNA: TGTGCCAGTAGTTCGCAGGGACAGCGGACTAATGAAAAACTGTTTTTT
D gene: TRBD1
V gene: TRBV19
J gene: TRBJ1-4
clone size: NA

CDR3 protein: CASSSTGKGLETQYF
CDR3 DNA: TGTGCCAGCTCTTCCACCGGTAAGGGCTTGGAGACCCAGTACTTC
D gene: NA
V gene: TRBV18
J gene: TRBJ2-5
clone size: NA

CDR3 protein: CASSFPGLAGDEQYF
CDR3 DNA: TGTGCCAGCAGTTTTCCGGGACTAGCGGGAGACGAGCAGTACTTC
D gene: TRBD2
V gene: TRBV28
J gene: TRBJ2-7
clone size: NA

CDR3 protein: CASSLWGQGAVEQYF
CDR3 DNA: TGTGCCAGCAGTTTATGGGGCCAGGGGGCCGTCGAGCAGTACTTC
D gene: TRBD1
V gene: TRBV27
J gene: TRBJ2-7
clone size: NA

CDR3 protein: CASSHPGQQETQYF
CDR3 DNA: TGTGCCAGCAGCCACCCGGGACAGCAAGAAACCCAGTACTTC
D gene: TRBD1
V gene: TRBV7-3
J gene: TRBJ2-5
clone size: NA

CDR3 protein: CASSQRVDEQYF
CDR3 DNA: TGTGCCAGCAGCCAGCGGGTGGACGAGCAGTACTTC
D gene: NA
V gene: TRBV14
J gene: TRBJ2-7
clone size: NA

CDR3 protein: CASSGLAGGDEQFF
CDR3 DNA: TGTGCCAGCAGCGGACTAGCGGGAGGAGATGAGCAGTTCTTC
D gene: TRBD2
V gene: TRBV6-1
J gene: TRBJ2-1
clone size: NA

CDR3 protein: CASSLGGSPNYGYTF
CDR3 DNA: TGTGCCAGCAGCTTAGGCGGGTCCCCTAACTATGGCTACACCTTC
D gene: NA
V gene: TRBV7-9
J gene: TRBJ1-2
clone size: NA

CDR3 protein: CASSLPWEGLNNEQFF
CDR3 DNA: TGTGCCAGCAGTTTGCCCTGGGAGGGCCTGAACAATGAGCAGTTCTTC
D gene: TRBD2
V gene: TRBV28
J gene: TRBJ2-1
clone size: once

CDR3 protein: CASSRPPGPTDTQYF
CDR3 DNA: TGTGCCAGCAGCCGCCCACCTGGGCCCACAGATACGCAGTATTTT
D gene: NA
V gene: TRBV14
J gene: TRBJ2-3
clone size: NA

CDR3 protein: CASSLSGTIHEQYF
CDR3 DNA: TGTGCCAGCAGCTTGAGCGGGACTATACACGAGCAGTACTTC
D gene: TRBD2
V gene: TRBV5-6
J gene: TRBJ2-7
clone size: NA

CDR3 protein: CAWSVALLGRGRITEAFF
CDR3 DNA: TGTGCCTGGAGTGTGGCCCTCCTCGGTCGGGGTCGTATCACTGAAGCTTTCTTT
D gene: NA
V gene: TRBV30
J gene: TRBJ1-1
clone size: NA

CDR3 protein: CASSYRQAGEKLFF
CDR3 DNA: TGTGCCAGCAGTTACCGACAGGCCGGGGAAAAACTGTTTTTT
D gene: NA
V gene: TRBV6-5
J gene: TRBJ1-4
clone size: NA

CDR3 protein: CASSLALSGGSYEQYF
CDR3 DNA: TGTGCCAGCAGCTTAGCGCTATCAGGGGGCTCCTACGAGCAGTACTTC
D gene: TRBD1
V gene: TRBV7-6
J gene: TRBJ2-7
clone size: NA